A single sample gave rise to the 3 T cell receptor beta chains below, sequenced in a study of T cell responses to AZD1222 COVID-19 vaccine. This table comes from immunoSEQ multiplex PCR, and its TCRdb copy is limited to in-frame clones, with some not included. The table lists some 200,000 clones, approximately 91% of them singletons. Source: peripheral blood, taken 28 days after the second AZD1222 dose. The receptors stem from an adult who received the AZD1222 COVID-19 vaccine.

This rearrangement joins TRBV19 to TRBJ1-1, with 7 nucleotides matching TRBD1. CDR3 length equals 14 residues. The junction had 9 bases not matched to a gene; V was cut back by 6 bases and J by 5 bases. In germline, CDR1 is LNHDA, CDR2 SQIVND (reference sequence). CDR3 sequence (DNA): TGTGCCAGTAGCCACAGGGGTAGGCATACTGAAGCTTTCTTT. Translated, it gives CASSHRGRHTEAFF.

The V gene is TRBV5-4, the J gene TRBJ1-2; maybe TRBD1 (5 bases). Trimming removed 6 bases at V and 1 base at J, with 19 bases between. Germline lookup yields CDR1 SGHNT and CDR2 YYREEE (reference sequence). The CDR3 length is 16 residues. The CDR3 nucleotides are TGTGCCAGCAACCCCGGAGGGACCGGGCGTAACTATGGCTACACCTTC. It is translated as CASNPGGTGRNYGYTF.

The CDR3 here is CASSLSDYTADTQYF. The CDR3 DNA reads as TGTGCCAGCAGCTTATCAGACTACACCGCAGATACGCAGTATTTT. The chain uses TRBV7-9 and TRBJ2-3; a weak D match, TRBD2 (5 bases). The CDR3 totals 15 residues. Trimming took 2 bases from V and 4 from J, leaving 13 bases between them. The germline V gene encodes CDR1 SEHNR and CDR2 FQNEAQ (reference sequence).